This T cell receptor beta chain was obtained from a study of molecular identifiers for immune sequencing clone quantification. Germline loops: CDR1 MGHRA, CDR2 YSYEKL. This CDR3 contains 16 residues. In regard to this clonotype: Its matching antigen is unknown. The germline gene is not matched at one end of the junction; a read error may be the cause.

TCRdb processed the PCR reads anew with MiXCR; each CDR3 protein has one entry. The sample includes 250,000 to 400,000 distinct CDR3 sequences, 20% to 25% of them seen just once. Whole-study results and caveats: Spiked Jurkat TCR RNA from one cell was reportedly detectable among approximately 1 million naive cells.

V usage is TRBV4-1 and J usage is TRBJ2-1; 7 nucleotides line up with TRBD1. Material for sequencing was naive CD8+ T cells from blood, with Jurkat cell RNA spiked in. Subset given: FACS-sorted CD8+CD4-CCR7+CD45RA+ naive T cells. The clonotype was recovered from a human donor in good health. Some libraries in this study had Jurkat cell RNA spiked in. The CDR3 coding sequence is TGCGCCAGCGGCCAAGTGACAGGGATCTCCTACAATGAGCAGTTCTTC. This translates into CASGQVTGISYNEQFF.